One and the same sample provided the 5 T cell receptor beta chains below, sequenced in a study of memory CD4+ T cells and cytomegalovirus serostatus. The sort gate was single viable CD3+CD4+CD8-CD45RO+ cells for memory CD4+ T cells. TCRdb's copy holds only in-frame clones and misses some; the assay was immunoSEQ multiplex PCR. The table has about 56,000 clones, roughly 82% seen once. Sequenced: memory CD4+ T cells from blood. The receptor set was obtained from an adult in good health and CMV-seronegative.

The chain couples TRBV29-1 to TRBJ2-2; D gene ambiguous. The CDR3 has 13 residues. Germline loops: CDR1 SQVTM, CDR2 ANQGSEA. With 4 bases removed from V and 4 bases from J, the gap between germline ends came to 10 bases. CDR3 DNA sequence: TGCAGCGTTGTATCCGTTACCACCGGGGAGCTGTTTTTT. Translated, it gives CSVVSVTTGELFF.

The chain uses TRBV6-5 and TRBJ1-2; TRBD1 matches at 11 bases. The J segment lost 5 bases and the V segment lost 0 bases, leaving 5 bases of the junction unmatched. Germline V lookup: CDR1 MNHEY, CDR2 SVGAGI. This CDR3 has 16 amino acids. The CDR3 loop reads CASSYSRTGGGYGYTF. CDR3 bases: TGTGCCAGCAGTTACTCGAGGACAGGGGGCGGATATGGCTACACCTTC.

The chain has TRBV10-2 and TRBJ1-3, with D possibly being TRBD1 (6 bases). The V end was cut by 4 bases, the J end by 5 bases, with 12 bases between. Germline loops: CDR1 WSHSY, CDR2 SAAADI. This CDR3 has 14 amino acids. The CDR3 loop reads CASSALGARNTIYF. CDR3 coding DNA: TGCGCCAGCAGTGCTCTGGGGGCGAGAAACACCATATATTTT.

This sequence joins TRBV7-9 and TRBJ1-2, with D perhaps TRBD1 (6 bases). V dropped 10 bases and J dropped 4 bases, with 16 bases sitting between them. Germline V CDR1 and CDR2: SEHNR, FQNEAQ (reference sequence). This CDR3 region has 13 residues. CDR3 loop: CAIPRGRGYGYTF. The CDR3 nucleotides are TGTGCCATCCCACGAGGCAGGGGCTATGGCTACACCTTC.

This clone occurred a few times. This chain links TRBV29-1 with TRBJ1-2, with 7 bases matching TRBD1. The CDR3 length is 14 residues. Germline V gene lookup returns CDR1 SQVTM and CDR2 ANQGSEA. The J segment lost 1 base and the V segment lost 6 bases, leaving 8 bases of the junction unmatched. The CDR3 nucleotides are TGCAGCGTATCCCGGGACAGCAGTAACTATGGCTACACCTTC. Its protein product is CSVSRDSSNYGYTF.